One sample yielded the 27 T cell receptor beta chains listed below, sequenced in a study of blood T cell repertoires in COVID-19. The table came from immunoSEQ multiplex PCR; TCRdb's copy has only in-frame clones and leaves some out. Among approximately 170,000 clones listed, 90% were seen once. The sample taken for sequencing was peripheral blood. Receptors were obtained from a man aged 60 to 69 with active or convalescent COVID-19.

This chain joins TRBV19 and TRBJ1-2, with D possibly being TRBD1 (5 bases). V dropped 3 bases and J dropped 2 bases, with 10 bases sitting between them. The germline CDR1 and CDR2 sequences are LNHDA and SQIVND (reference sequence). CDR3 size: 14 residues. The CDR3 loop reads CASSIGGENYGYTF. The CDR3 region has the DNA TGTGCCAGTAGTATCGGGGGAGAAAACTATGGCTACACCTTC.

The CDR3 region is CAWSVVTGMGKNIQYF. The CDR3 DNA reads TGTGCCTGGAGTGTGGTGACAGGGATGGGAAAAAACATTCAGTACTTC. This chain connects TRBV30 to TRBJ2-4, with 7 bases fitting TRBD1. This CDR3 contains 16 residues. Per the germline V gene, CDR1 is GTSNPN and CDR2 is SVGIG (reference sequence). J gave up 4 bases and V 0 bases, and 9 bases lay outside the gene matches.

This clone was detected once. The J gene is TRBJ1-3, the V gene TRBV5-6; possible D gene TRBD1, 5 bases. This CDR3 spans 16 amino acids. Trimming stripped 1 base from V and 2 bases from J, with 13 bases between. Germline CDR1 reads SGHDT; CDR2 reads YYEEEE. In nucleotides, the CDR3 is TGTGCCAGCAGCTTGCCGGGTAGCAGGGCTGGAAACACCATATATTTT. It is translated as CASSLPGSRAGNTIYF.

CDR3 DNA sequence: TGCGCCAGCAGTGATCCAGCGGGAGAGTACGAGCAGTACTTC. Protein product: CASSDPAGEYEQYF. This chain links TRBV10-1 with TRBJ2-7; 8 bases fit TRBD2. Germline CDR1 and CDR2: WNHNN and SYGVQD (reference sequence). V trimming: 3 bases; J trimming: 4 bases; junction bases outside the gene matches: 5. CDR3 length equals 14 residues.

V and J are TRBV6-7 and TRBJ2-1; perhaps TRBD1 as D (6 bases). TRBV6-7 is flagged as an ORF with uncertain function. This CDR3 spans 14 amino acids. Trimming pared 11 bases from V and 0 bases from J, leaving 14 bases between. The CDR3 bases are TGTGCCCCCACTCAGGGGTCCTCCTACAATGAGCAGTTCTTC. The encoded protein is CAPTQGSSYNEQFF.

The CDR3 nucleotides are TGTGCCAGTAGTAGAACAGGGAACTATGGCTACACCTTC. Amino acid sequence: CASSRTGNYGYTF. The chain uses TRBV19 and TRBJ1-2; D may be TRBD1 (6 bases). This CDR3 has 13 residues. V lost 4 bases, J lost 2 bases, and 8 bases lay in between. CDR1 is LNHDA and CDR2 is SQIVND in the germline V gene (reference sequence).

The V and J genes are TRBV15 and TRBJ1-5; 8 nucleotides match TRBD1. From germline, CDR1 is LNHNV and CDR2 YYDKDF (reference sequence). The CDR3 has 15 amino acids. V lost 0 bases, J lost 6 bases, and 4 bases stayed unmatched. The CDR3 nucleotides read TGTGCCACCAGCAGAGATACAGGGGGGACTCAGCCCCAGCATTTT. Protein sequence: CATSRDTGGTQPQHF.

V is TRBV27 and J is TRBJ2-2; perhaps TRBD1 as D (6 bases). The CDR3 has 15 residues. V was cut by 3 bases and J by 2 bases, with 10 bases left in between. Germline CDR1 is MNHEY and CDR2 is SMNVEV (reference sequence). Here the CDR3 DNA reads TGTGCCAGCAGTTTCCGGGACACCAACACCGGGGAGCTGTTTTTT. Protein sequence: CASSFRDTNTGELFF.

This clone was detected a few times. V is TRBV3-1 (or the pseudogene TRBV3-2) and J is TRBJ1-3; possible D gene TRBD1, 5 bases. Per the germline V gene, CDR1 is LGHDT and CDR2 is YNNKEL (reference sequence). V lost 2 bases and J lost 3, with 11 bases in between. The CDR3 runs 15 residues. The CDR3 here is CASSQPRDLGNTIYF. The CDR3 DNA sequence: TGTGCCAGCAGCCAACCCAGGGATCTTGGAAACACCATATATTTT.

The chain links TRBV20-1 to TRBJ1-2; 9 bases are a match to TRBD1. Germline V lookup: CDR1 DFQATT, CDR2 SNEGSKA (reference sequence). The CDR3 contains 11 residues. The CDR3 reads CRTGGLYGYTF. The CDR3 bases are TGCAGGACAGGGGGTCTCTATGGCTACACCTTC.

This clone came up once. This chain links TRBV19 with TRBJ2-6; a weak D match, TRBD2 (6 bases). Germline assignment: CDR1 LNHDA and CDR2 SQIVND (reference sequence). The germline V and J ends were trimmed by 2 bases and 4 bases, with 12 bases remaining between them. The CDR3 totals 16 residues. For the CDR3, the DNA is TGTGCCAGTAGTATACGCGCGGGGCGAGGGGCCAACGTCCTGACTTTC. Translation gives CASSIRAGRGANVLTF.

The gene calls are TRBV10-3 and TRBJ2-6, with TRBD2 matching over 12 bases. The V and J ends lost 5 bases and 2 bases, in that order; junction bases with no gene match: 10. The germline V gene encodes CDR1 ENHRY and CDR2 SYGVKD. This CDR3 spans 19 amino acids. The CDR3 reads CAISTRLAGALAGANVLTF. CDR3 in DNA: TGTGCCATCAGTACTAGACTAGCGGGGGCCCTCGCTGGGGCCAACGTCCTGACTTTC.

The chain joins TRBV6-6 to TRBJ1-5; no definite D call. CDR1 MNHNY and CDR2 SVGAGI come from the germline V gene (reference sequence). The CDR3 has 16 residues. Trimming removed 6 bases at V and 0 bases at J, with 15 bases between. The CDR3 DNA reads TGTGCCAGCAGCCTAAACTCGGGGTTTAGCAATCAGCCCCAGCATTTT. It codes for CASSLNSGFSNQPQHF.

V gene TRBV7-9 combines with J gene TRBJ1-3; no definite D call. Germline-derived CDR1 and CDR2 are SEHNR and FQNEAQ (reference sequence). Trimming removed 1 base at V and 8 bases at J, with 12 bases between. CDR3 size: 14 residues. CDR3 sequence reads: CASSLVVVADTIYF. In DNA form, the CDR3 reads TGTGCCAGCAGCTTAGTCGTAGTCGCCGACACCATATATTTT.

The chain joins TRBV1 to TRBJ2-6; the table's D call, TRBD2, has no DNA check behind it. TRBV1 is shown as a pseudogene. The CDR3 is 21 residues long. The CDR3 DNA is TGCACCAGCAGCCAAGAGGGGGATGGACGGGAGGGCCTCTCTGGGGCCAACGTCCTGACTTTC. Translated: CTSSQEGDGREGLSGANVLTF.

The rearrangement links TRBV4-2 to TRBJ2-3; 10 nucleotides match TRBD2. The CDR3 extends over 17 amino acids. CDR1 LGHNA and CDR2 YNFKEQ come from the germline V gene. The V gene end was trimmed by 0 bases and the J gene end by 4 bases; junction bases not matched to a gene: 7. The CDR3 reads CASSQDSPAGGPDTQYF. Here the CDR3 DNA reads TGTGCCAGCAGCCAAGATTCACCAGCGGGGGGGCCAGATACGCAGTATTTT.

The V call is TRBV3-1 (or the pseudogene TRBV3-2), the J call TRBJ1-1; TRBD1 aligns across 7 bases. This CDR3 has 14 amino acids. Looked up from germline, CDR1 is LGHDT and CDR2 is YNNKEL (reference sequence). The V and J ends lost 1 base and 5 bases, in that order; junction bases with no gene match: 4. For the CDR3, the DNA is TGTGCCAGCAGCCAAGGACAGGGACGGACTGAAGCTTTCTTT. Protein: CASSQGQGRTEAFF.

The genes are TRBV28 and TRBJ1-4; 9 positions agree with TRBD1. Germline V gives CDR1 MDHEN, CDR2 SYDVKM. V shed 6 bases and J 5 bases; nucleotides not matched to a gene: 4. This CDR3 comprises 14 residues. The CDR3 is CASSTGTGNEKLFF. The CDR3 nucleotides are TGTGCCAGCAGCACCGGGACAGGGAATGAAAAACTGTTTTTT.

This chain links TRBV7-2 with TRBJ1-5, with D possibly TRBD1 on 6 matching bases. The CDR3 spans 14 residues. V lost 3 bases, J lost 7 bases, and 13 bases lay in between. The germline V gene encodes CDR1 SGHTA and CDR2 FQGNSA. In DNA, the CDR3 is TGTGCCAGCAGCTTTACAGGGACGGCCCAGCCCCAGCATTTT. Amino acid sequence: CASSFTGTAQPQHF.

The DNA of the CDR3 is TGTGCCAGCAGCTTAGGGGGCCAGGGCTATGGCTACACCTTC. Translating it yields CASSLGGQGYGYTF. This chain joins TRBV11-2 and TRBJ1-2, with D possibly TRBD1 on 5 matching bases. The CDR3 length is 14 residues. CDR1 is SGHAT and CDR2 is FQNNGV in the germline V gene. Trimming took 1 base from V and 4 from J, leaving 10 bases between them.

This chain uses TRBV27 with TRBJ1-1, with 9 bases fitting TRBD1. Germline V CDR1 and CDR2: MNHEY, SMNVEV (reference sequence). The CDR3 runs 12 residues. V was pared by 3 bases and J by 11 bases, with 4 bases of the junction left unmatched. The CDR3: CASSLRDRVAFF. The CDR3, as DNA: TGTGCCAGCAGTTTGCGGGACAGGGTGGCTTTCTTT.

J is TRBJ1-5 and V is TRBV30; D not certain. Trimming took 1 base from V and 2 from J, leaving 6 bases between them. CDR1 is GTSNPN and CDR2 is SVGIG in the germline V gene (reference sequence). The CDR3 length is 13 residues. The CDR3 is CAWSGGGNQPQHF. As DNA, the CDR3 is TGTGCCTGGAGTGGGGGAGGCAATCAGCCCCAGCATTTT.

This chain links TRBV14 with TRBJ2-1; perhaps TRBD1 as D (6 bases). The germline CDR1 and CDR2 sequences are SGHDN and FVKESK. This CDR3 has 16 amino acids. Between the trimmed V and J ends, which lost 1 base and 4 bases, there was a span of 14 bases. The DNA for the CDR3 is TGTGCCAGCAGCCAAGTGGCCAGGGGCGTATACAATGAGCAGTTCTTC. Amino acid sequence: CASSQVARGVYNEQFF.

The chain has TRBV7-2 and TRBJ1-2; 8 nucleotides match TRBD1. CDR1 and CDR2 from the germline V gene are SGHTA and FQGNSA. J was trimmed by 4 bases and V by 2 bases; bases with no gene match: 9. The CDR3 covers 16 residues. CDR3 loop: CASSLKFGQGGYGYTF. CDR3 in DNA: TGTGCCAGCAGCTTAAAGTTTGGACAGGGAGGCTATGGCTACACCTTC. Combining the CDR3 with reference TRBV7-2 and TRBJ1-2 gives the whole variable domain GAGVSQSPSNKVTEKGKDVELRCDPISGHTALYWYRQSLGQGLEFLIYFQGNSAPDKSGLPSDRFSAERTGGSVSTLTIQRTQQEDSAVYLCASSLKFGQGGYGYTFGSGTRLTVV.

The chain links TRBV5-5 to TRBJ1-2, with D possibly matching TRBD1 (5 bases). CDR3 size: 14 residues. CDR1 and CDR2 (germline): SGHKS, YYEKEE (reference sequence). V was clipped by 5 bases and J by 8 bases, with 19 bases between them. CDR3 residues: CASSLQGGDGGYTF. CDR3 DNA sequence: TGTGCCAGCAGTTTGCAGGGAGGGGACGGGGGCTACACCTTC.

The chain carries TRBV6-2 or TRBV6-3 and TRBJ2-2; 7 bases align to TRBD1. CDR1 is MNHEY, CDR2 SVGEGT, per germline. V shed 5 bases, J shed 5 bases, and the junction held 8 bases outside the gene matches. This CDR3 comprises 15 residues. For the CDR3, the DNA is TGTGCCAGCAGTCGCACAGGGGTTGGGACCGGGGAGCTGTTTTTT. Protein sequence: CASSRTGVGTGELFF.

This clone was seen once. J is TRBJ2-7 and V is TRBV6-6; TRBD1 aligns across 8 bases. Trimming took 7 bases from V and 2 from J; bases not matched to a gene: 7. The length of the CDR3 is 14 residues. The germline V gene encodes CDR1 MNHNY and CDR2 SVGAGI (reference sequence). The CDR3 nucleotides are TGTGCCAGCATGCTCGGGACAGGACCCTACGAGCAGTACTTC. Its translation is CASMLGTGPYEQYF.